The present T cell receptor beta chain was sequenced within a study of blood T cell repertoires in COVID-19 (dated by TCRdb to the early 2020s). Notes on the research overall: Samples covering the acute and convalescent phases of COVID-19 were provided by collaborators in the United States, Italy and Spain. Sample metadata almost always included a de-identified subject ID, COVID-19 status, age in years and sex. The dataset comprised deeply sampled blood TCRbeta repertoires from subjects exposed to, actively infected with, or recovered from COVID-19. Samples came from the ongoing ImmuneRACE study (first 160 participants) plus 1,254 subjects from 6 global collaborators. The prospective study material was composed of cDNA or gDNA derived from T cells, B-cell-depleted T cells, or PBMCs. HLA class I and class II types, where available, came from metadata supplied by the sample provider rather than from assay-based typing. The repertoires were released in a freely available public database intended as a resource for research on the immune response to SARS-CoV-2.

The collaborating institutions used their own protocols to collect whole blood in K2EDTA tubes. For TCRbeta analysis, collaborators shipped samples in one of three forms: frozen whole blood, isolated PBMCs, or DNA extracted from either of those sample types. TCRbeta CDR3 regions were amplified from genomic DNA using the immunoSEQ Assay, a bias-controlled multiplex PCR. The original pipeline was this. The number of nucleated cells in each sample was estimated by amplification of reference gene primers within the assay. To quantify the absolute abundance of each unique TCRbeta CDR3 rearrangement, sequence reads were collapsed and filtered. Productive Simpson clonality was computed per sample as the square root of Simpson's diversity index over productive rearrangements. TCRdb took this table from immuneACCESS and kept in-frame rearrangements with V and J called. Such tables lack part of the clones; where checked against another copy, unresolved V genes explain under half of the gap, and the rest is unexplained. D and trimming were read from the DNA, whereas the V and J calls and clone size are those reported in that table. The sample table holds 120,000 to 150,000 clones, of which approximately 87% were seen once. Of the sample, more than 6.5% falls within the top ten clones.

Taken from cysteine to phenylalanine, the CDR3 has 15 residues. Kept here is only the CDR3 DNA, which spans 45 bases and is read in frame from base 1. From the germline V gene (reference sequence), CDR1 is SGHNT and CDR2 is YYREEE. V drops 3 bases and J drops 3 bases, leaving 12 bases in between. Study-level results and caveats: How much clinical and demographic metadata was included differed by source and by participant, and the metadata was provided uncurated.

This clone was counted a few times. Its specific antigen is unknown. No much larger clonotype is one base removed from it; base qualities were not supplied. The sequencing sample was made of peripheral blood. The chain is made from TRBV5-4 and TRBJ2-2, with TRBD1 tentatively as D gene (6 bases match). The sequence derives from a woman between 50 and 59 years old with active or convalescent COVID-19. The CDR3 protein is CASSSGTTDTGELFF. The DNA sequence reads TGTGCCAGCAGCTCCGGGACAACGGACACCGGGGAGCTGTTTTTT. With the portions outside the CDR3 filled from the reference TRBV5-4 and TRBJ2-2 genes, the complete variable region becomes ETGVTQSPTHLIKTRGQQVTLRCSSQSGHNTVSWYQQALGQGPQFIFQYYREEENGRGNFPPRFSGLQFPNYSSELNVNALELDDSALYLCASSSGTTDTGELFFGEGSRLTVL.